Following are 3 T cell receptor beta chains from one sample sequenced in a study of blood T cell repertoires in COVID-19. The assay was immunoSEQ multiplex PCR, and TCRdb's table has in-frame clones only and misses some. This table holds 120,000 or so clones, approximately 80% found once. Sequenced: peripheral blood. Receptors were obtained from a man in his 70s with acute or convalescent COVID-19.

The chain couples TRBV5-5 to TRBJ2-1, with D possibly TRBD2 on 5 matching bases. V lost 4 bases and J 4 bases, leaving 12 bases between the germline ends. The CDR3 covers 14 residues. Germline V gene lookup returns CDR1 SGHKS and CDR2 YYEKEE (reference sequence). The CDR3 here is CASSHTGDYNEQFF. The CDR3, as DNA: TGTGCCAGCAGCCATACCGGGGATTACAATGAGCAGTTCTTC. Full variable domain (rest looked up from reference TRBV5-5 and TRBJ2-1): DAGVTQSPTHLIKTRGQQVTLRCSPISGHKSVSWYQQVLGQGPQFIFQYYEKEERGRGNFPDRFSARQFPNYSSELNVNALLLGDSALYLCASSHTGDYNEQFFGPGTRLTVL.

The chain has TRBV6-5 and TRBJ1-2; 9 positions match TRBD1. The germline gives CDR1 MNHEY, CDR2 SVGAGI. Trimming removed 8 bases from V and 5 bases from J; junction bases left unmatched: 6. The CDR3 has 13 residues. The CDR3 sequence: CASRDRDPYGYTF. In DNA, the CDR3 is TGTGCCAGCCGGGACAGGGACCCATATGGCTACACCTTC.

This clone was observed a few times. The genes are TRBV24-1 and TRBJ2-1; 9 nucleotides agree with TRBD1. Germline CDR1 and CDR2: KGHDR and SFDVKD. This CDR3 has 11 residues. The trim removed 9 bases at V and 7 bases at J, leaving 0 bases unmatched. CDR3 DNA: TGTGCCACCGGACAGGGGAATGAGCAGTTCTTC. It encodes CATGQGNEQFF.